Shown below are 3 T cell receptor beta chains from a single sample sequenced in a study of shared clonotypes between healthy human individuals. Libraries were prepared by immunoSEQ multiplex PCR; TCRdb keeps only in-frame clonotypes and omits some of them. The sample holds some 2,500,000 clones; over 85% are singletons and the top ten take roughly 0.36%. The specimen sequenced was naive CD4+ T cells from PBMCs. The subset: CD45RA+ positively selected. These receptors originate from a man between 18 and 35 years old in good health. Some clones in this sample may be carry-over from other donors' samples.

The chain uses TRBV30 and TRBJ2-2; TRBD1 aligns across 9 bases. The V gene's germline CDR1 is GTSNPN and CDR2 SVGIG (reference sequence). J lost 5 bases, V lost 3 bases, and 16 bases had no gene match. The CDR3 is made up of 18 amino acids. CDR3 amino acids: CAWSASGQGLLGTGELFF. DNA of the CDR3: TGTGCCTGGAGCGCCTCGGGACAGGGTCTCTTAGGGACCGGGGAGCTGTTTTTT. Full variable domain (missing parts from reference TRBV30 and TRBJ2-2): SQTIHQWPATLVQPVGSPLSLECTVEGTSNPNLYWYRQAAGRGLQLLFYSVGIGQISSEVPQNLSASRPQDRQFILSSKKLLLSDSGFYLCAWSASGQGLLGTGELFFGEGSRLTVL.

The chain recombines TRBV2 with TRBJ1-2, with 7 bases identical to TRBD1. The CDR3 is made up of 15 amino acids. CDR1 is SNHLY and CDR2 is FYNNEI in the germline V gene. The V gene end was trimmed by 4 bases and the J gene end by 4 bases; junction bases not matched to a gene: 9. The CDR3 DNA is TGTGCCAGCAGTGGAGGGACAGCCGGGGGCTATGGCTACACCTTC. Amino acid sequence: CASSGGTAGGYGYTF. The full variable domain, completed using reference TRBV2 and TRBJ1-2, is EPEVTQTPSHQVTQMGQEVILRCVPISNHLYFYWYRQILGQKVEFLVSFYNNEISEKSEIFDDQFSVERPDGSNFTLKIRSTKLEDSAMYFCASSGGTAGGYGYTFGSGTRLTVV.

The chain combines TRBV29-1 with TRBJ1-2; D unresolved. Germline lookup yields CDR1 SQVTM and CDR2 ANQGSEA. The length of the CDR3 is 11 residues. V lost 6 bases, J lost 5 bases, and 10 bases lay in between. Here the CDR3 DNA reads TGCAGCGTAGGCCCGGGATATGGCTACACCTTC. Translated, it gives CSVGPGYGYTF.